These T cell receptor beta chains were read from a single sample in a study of cytomegalovirus exposure and HLA in healthy donors. The repertoire was sequenced with immunoSEQ multiplex PCR; TCRdb's copy has only in-frame clones and lacks some. The data hold more than 85,000 clones, with 65% to 85% observed a single time. Sequenced sample: PBMCs. These receptors originate from a male donor in good health and CMV-seronegative. Each CDR3 is given with its conserved first and last residue. A D gene is named only where the DNA matches it firmly.

D,V,J,CDR3
TRBD1,TRBV9,TRBJ1-2,CASSPTMSRRQGDYGYTF
TRBD1,TRBV7-2,TRBJ2-5,CASSSNRGQETQYF
TRBD1,TRBV4-3,TRBJ2-7,CASSQTGTGAYEQYF
NA,TRBV28,TRBJ2-1,CASSLGGLSYNEQFF
NA,TRBV7-3,TRBJ2-1,CASSLSSYNEQFF
TRBD1,TRBV30,TRBJ1-4,CAGQLGQGVEKLFF
NA,TRBV7-9,TRBJ1-1,CSSSSPQTGEAFF
TRBD2,TRBV30,TRBJ2-3,CAWSLSGRGGDTQYF
TRBD1,TRBV2,TRBJ2-7,CASRGQVYEQYF
NA,TRBV9,TRBJ1-2,CASSKERGGYTF
TRBD2,TRBV7-9,TRBJ2-5,CASSLAGGYQETQYF
NA,TRBV5-1,TRBJ1-1,CASSKTGSENTEAFF
NA,TRBV2,TRBJ1-1,CASVKGVGTEAFF
NA,TRBV28,TRBJ1-1,CASSLRDRLNTEAFF
TRBD2,TRBV5-4,TRBJ2-7,CASSSRLGSREGEQYF
NA,TRBV30,TRBJ1-6,CAWSVTGNNSPLHF
TRBD2,TRBV7-2,TRBJ2-7,CASSPRVAGAPEQYF
NA,TRBV19,TRBJ2-1,CASTNVGGARDEQFF
NA,TRBV18,TRBJ2-3,CASSLTRDSGTQYF
TRBD2,TRBV15,TRBJ2-1,CATSGSRSGVHNEQFF
NA,TRBV7-9,TRBJ1-5,CASSLALGATDQPQHF
TRBD2,TRBV2,TRBJ2-5,CASSPGTRSETQYF
NA,TRBV20-1,TRBJ2-1,CSARAGYEQFF
TRBD2,TRBV7-3,TRBJ2-2,CASSFGGTNTGELFF
TRBD1,TRBV10-1,TRBJ1-1,CASSESNLGTGTRSEAFF
TRBD2,TRBV7-2,TRBJ2-1,CASSPTGGPLDEQFF
TRBD2,TRBV7-9,TRBJ2-7,CSSSPGSSSGVSYEQYF
NA,TRBV27,TRBJ2-7,CASSPQTRPYEQYF
NA,TRBV11-1,TRBJ2-3,CASSLQLTDTQYF
TRBD2,TRBV6-6,TRBJ2-1,CASSFPPGLAGPEQFF
TRBD1,TRBV7-9,TRBJ1-5,CASSLEAGGPQPQHF
TRBD2,TRBV27,TRBJ2-1,CASSLSGRLYNEQFF
NA,TRBV7-3,TRBJ2-7,CASSPSRDTPYEQYF
NA,TRBV2,TRBJ2-2,CASTPTGNTGELFF
NA,TRBV28,TRBJ1-1,CASRAPDSNTEAFF
TRBD1,TRBV6-1,TRBJ2-4,CASSESLQGANIQYF
NA,TRBV19,TRBJ2-7,CASSPPGPHEQYF
TRBD2,TRBV30,TRBJ2-7,CAWSIPGGGQYF
NA,TRBV7-8,TRBJ1-1,CASSLGPGGNTEAFF
NA,TRBV7-3,TRBJ1-1,CASSLAGTTEAFF
NA,TRBV5-1,TRBJ2-6,CASIEGVSSGANVLTF
NA,TRBV7-9,TRBJ2-3,CASSFRPGDTQYF
NA,TRBV6-6,TRBJ1-3,CASSYPTGTRGNTIYF
TRBD2,TRBV5-4,TRBJ2-1,CASSYSASGIRNEQFF
NA,TRBV6-5,TRBJ2-7,CASSSGGQTYEQYF
NA,TRBV2,TRBJ1-2,CATTWATGYSNYGYTF
NA,TRBV18,TRBJ2-7,CASSLTRTYEQYF
TRBD1,TRBV6-5,TRBJ2-1,CASSLDRATYNEQFF
NA,TRBV5-1,TRBJ2-7,CASSLGASVSYEQYF